This T cell receptor (beta chain) was profiled in a study of shared clonotypes between healthy human individuals. This clone has a single count. Clones were sequenced by immunoSEQ multiplex PCR, and TCRdb holds only the in-frame ones, with some missing. Of about 2.1 million clones listed, 85% to 95% are singletons. Naive CD8 populations comprised CD45RO-negative cells positively selected for CCR7, excluding terminally differentiated effector memory CD45RA+ cells. What was sequenced was naive CD8+ T cells from PBMCs. The origin of this receptor is a man between 18 and 35 years old in good health. Some clones in this sample may be carry-over from other donors' samples.

The DNA for the CDR3 is TGTGCCAGCAGCTCGAGGGGGCTGGAGTTGGACACTGAAGCTTTCTTT. Its protein product is CASSSRGLELDTEAFF. The chain carries TRBV5-4 and TRBJ1-1; TRBD1 matches at 7 bases. J gave up 3 bases and V 3 bases, and 11 bases lay outside the gene matches. Germline values: CDR1 SGHNT, CDR2 YYREEE (reference sequence). CDR3 length equals 16 residues.